These T cell receptor beta chains were read from a single sample in a study of blood T cell repertoires in COVID-19. Assay: immunoSEQ multiplex PCR; the TCRdb copy retains only in-frame clones and omits some. The sample lists about 70,000 clones, around 87% occurring once. Sequencing input: peripheral blood. The receptors originated from a woman older than 75 with active or convalescent COVID-19. CDR3s include the opening cysteine and the closing phenylalanine or tryptophan. A D gene is named only where the DNA matches it firmly. Not every row has a clone size; where given, it reads once, few, many or a size class.

v_gene	j_gene	abundance	d_gene	CDR3nt	CDR3aa
TRBV6-5	TRBJ1-1	-	-	TGTGCCAGCAGAAGACCACAGGGACGCACTGAAGCTTTCTTT	CASRRPQGRTEAFF
TRBV10-3	TRBJ2-5	-	-	TGTGCCATCAGTCGGTCAGGACAAGAGACCCAGTACTTC	CAISRSGQETQYF
TRBV4-2	TRBJ2-7	few	-	TGTGCCAGCAGCCAAGGGAGTGACAGCCCCTACGAGCAGTACTTC	CASSQGSDSPYEQYF
TRBV5-8	TRBJ2-3	-	-	TGTGCCAGCAGTCTCCGGGGCACAGATACGCAGTATTTT	CASSLRGTDTQYF
TRBV2	TRBJ1-4	-	-	TGTGCCAGCAGCCCATTAGGGGGGGTAAATGAAAAACTGTTTTTT	CASSPLGGVNEKLFF
TRBV28	TRBJ2-5	-	TRBD2	TGTGCCAGCAAGGGCGGGGGGGCTACCTTAGAGACCCAGTACTTC	CASKGGGATLETQYF
TRBV5-1	TRBJ1-6	-	TRBD1	TGCGCCAGCAGCCCCGGACAGGGTGATTCACCCCTCCACTTT	CASSPGQGDSPLHF
TRBV16	TRBJ1-1	-	-	TGTGCCAGCAGCCAATTGGGCTCATTGAACACTGAAGCTTTCTTT	CASSQLGSLNTEAFF
TRBV11-2	TRBJ2-5	-	TRBD1	TGTGCCAGCAACCCGGGACAGTCAGAGACCCAGTACTTC	CASNPGQSETQYF
TRBV7-2	TRBJ2-3	few	-	TGTGCCAGCAGCTTATCGACAGATACGCAGTATTTT	CASSLSTDTQYF
TRBV19	TRBJ1-1	-	TRBD1	TGTGCCAGTAGTTCGCGAACAGGGGTGATGAACACTGAAGCTTTCTTT	CASSSRTGVMNTEAFF
TRBV30	TRBJ1-2	-	-	TGTGCCTGGCATCTGGGCTCTGGGGGCTACACCTTC	CAWHLGSGGYTF
TRBV4-2	TRBJ1-1	-	TRBD1	TGTGCCAGCAGCGAAGGACAGGGCCGAACTGAAGCTTTCTTT	CASSEGQGRTEAFF
TRBV6-5	TRBJ2-1	-	TRBD2	TGTGCCAGCACCTACCGAGCGGGGGGGAGAGATGAGCAGTTCTTC	CASTYRAGGRDEQFF
TRBV10-3	TRBJ1-1	-	TRBD1	TGTGCCATCAGTGCGTGGGACAGGAGAATGAACACTGAAGCTTTCTTT	CAISAWDRRMNTEAFF
TRBV7-2	TRBJ1-3	-	-	TGTGCCAGCAGCGCAGAGGCGGGATCTGGAAACACCATATATTTT	CASSAEAGSGNTIYF
TRBV18	TRBJ1-2	-	-	TGTGCCAGCACCCCGGGACTTTATGGCTACACCTTC	CASTPGLYGYTF
TRBV11-3	TRBJ2-1	-	-	TGTGCCAGCAGCCCGGACAGCTACAATGAGCAGTTCTTC	CASSPDSYNEQFF
TRBV4-3	TRBJ2-3	-	TRBD2	TGCGCCAGCAGCCTGACTAGCGCCGGGACAGATACGCAGTATTTT	CASSLTSAGTDTQYF
TRBV7-9	TRBJ1-6	-	TRBD1	TGTGCCAGCAGTCCATCCGGGACAGGGGAATCACCCCTCCACTTT	CASSPSGTGESPLHF
TRBV2	TRBJ1-5	-	TRBD1	TGTGCCAGCAGACGACAGGGCGGCAATCAGCCCCAGCATTTT	CASRRQGGNQPQHF
TRBV7-2	TRBJ1-2	-	-	TGTGCCAGCAGCTTAGTACTAGGGGGAGCTAACTATGGCTACACCTTC	CASSLVLGGANYGYTF
TRBV27	TRBJ1-1	-	-	TGTGCCAGCAGTTTATCACAGTGGGCTGAAGCTTTCTTT	CASSLSQWAEAFF
TRBV2	TRBJ2-4	-	-	TGTGCCAGCAGTGCGGACAGTACCAACCTAGCCAAAAACATTCAGTACTTC	CASSADSTNLAKNIQYF
TRBV29-1	TRBJ2-7	-	-	TGCAGCGTTGTAGCCTTGCAGGGCTACGAGCAGTACTTC	CSVVALQGYEQYF
TRBV9	TRBJ1-2	-	-	TGTGCCAGCAGCAAAGAGGGGCGCGGGACTAACTATGGCTACACCTTC	CASSKEGRGTNYGYTF
TRBV7-2	TRBJ1-2	-	-	TGTGCCAGCAGCTTAGACGGGGGATGGGGTGGCTACACCTTC	CASSLDGGWGGYTF
TRBV5-1	TRBJ1-4	-	-	TGCGCCAGCAGCTTAGCAGGGCGTAGCACTAATGAAAAACTGTTTTTT	CASSLAGRSTNEKLFF
TRBV20-1	TRBJ2-1	-	-	TGCAGTGCTAGGGGCGCAGGTGAGCAGTTCTTC	CSARGAGEQFF
TRBV5-4	TRBJ2-1	-	-	TGTGCCAGCAGCCTGAAGCCTCTCGCCTACAATGAGCAGTTCTTC	CASSLKPLAYNEQFF
TRBV28	TRBJ1-2	-	TRBD1	TGTGCCAGCAGACGGGGACAGTTGAACTATGGCTACACCTTC	CASRRGQLNYGYTF
TRBV2	TRBJ2-7	once	-	TGTGCCAGCAGTGCTGAGGGGGACGAGCAGTACTTC	CASSAEGDEQYF
TRBV19	TRBJ2-2	-	-	TGTGCCAGTAGTATAAACCCCGGAGGGACCGGGGAGCTGTTTTTT	CASSINPGGTGELFF
TRBV25-1	TRBJ1-4	few	-	TGTGCCAGCAGTGGAGGAGGAGGGAGTAATGAAAAACTGTTTTTT	CASSGGGGSNEKLFF
TRBV10-3	TRBJ2-3	-	-	TGTGCCATCAGTGAGCCACGGGGGAATGGGGATACGCAGTATTTT	CAISEPRGNGDTQYF
TRBV7-8	TRBJ1-1	-	-	TGTGCCAGCAGCTTAGGGGCAGGCCTCACTGAAGCTTTCTTT	CASSLGAGLTEAFF
TRBV5-1	TRBJ2-1	once	-	TGCGCCAGCAGCACCCGGGACTTGGCTATTTTCTTC	CASSTRDLAIFF
TRBV2	TRBJ1-1	-	-	TGTGCCAGCAGGGAGTTAGGTGAAGCTTTCTTT	CASRELGEAFF
TRBV29-1	TRBJ1-2	-	-	TGCAGCGTTGGAGACCCTAGCAACGGCTACACCTTC	CSVGDPSNGYTF
TRBV4-2	TRBJ2-7	-	-	TGTGCCAGCAGCCAAGAGTGGGGCAGGACCTACGAGCAGTACTTC	CASSQEWGRTYEQYF
TRBV7-2	TRBJ1-6	-	TRBD1	TGTGCCAGCAGCTCGGGACAGAATTCACCCCTCCACTTT	CASSSGQNSPLHF
TRBV19	TRBJ2-6	-	-	TGTGCCAGTAGTAACCTATGGTCTGTGGGCACTGGGGCCAACGTCCTGACTTTC	CASSNLWSVGTGANVLTF
TRBV19	TRBJ1-5	-	-	TGTGCCAGTTCCGGGACAACCAACAATCAGCCCCAGCATTTT	CASSGTTNNQPQHF
TRBV9	TRBJ2-3	-	TRBD1	TGTGCCAGCAGCGTAGGGTCAGGGGGTGGAGATACGCAGTATTTT	CASSVGSGGGDTQYF
TRBV10-3	TRBJ1-2	once	TRBD1	TGTGCCATCAGTGAAGGGACAGCCAGTAACTATGGCTACACCTTC	CAISEGTASNYGYTF
TRBV11-2	TRBJ1-1	-	-	TGTGCCAGCAGCCGAACCGACCAGGGTGAAGCTTTCTTT	CASSRTDQGEAFF
TRBV20-1	TRBJ2-3	-	TRBD2	TGCAGTGCTAGTGATGCGGGGGGGCGTCATGGCACAGATACGCAGTATTTT	CSASDAGGRHGTDTQYF
TRBV5-6	TRBJ2-7	-	TRBD1	TGTGCCAGCAGCGAGCTGGGACAGGGGGCCCACGAGCAGTACTTC	CASSELGQGAHEQYF
TRBV7-2	TRBJ1-2	-	-	TGTGCCAGCAGCGTCGTAGAAGGGGCTGTCTCTGGCTACACCTTC	CASSVVEGAVSGYTF
TRBV10-2	TRBJ1-4	once	-	TGCGCCAGCAGTTTCACAGGCCGAAATGAAAAACTGTTTTTT	CASSFTGRNEKLFF
TRBV5-1	TRBJ2-5	-	-	TGCGCCAGCGTCCGACCAGACGGGTCCTTCCAAGAGACCCAGTACTTC	CASVRPDGSFQETQYF
TRBV6-5	TRBJ2-3	-	TRBD1	TGTGCCAGCAGACCACAGGGGGCGCTGGGAGATACGCAGTATTTT	CASRPQGALGDTQYF
TRBV6-2/TRBV6-3	TRBJ2-1	-	TRBD2	TGTGCCAGCAGTTACTCGACGCGCGGACTAGCGGGGGGGCAGGATGAGCAGTTCTTC	CASSYSTRGLAGGQDEQFF
TRBV19	TRBJ2-7	-	-	TGTGCCAGTAGTAGGGCACTAGCCATAAACTTCTACGAGCAGTACTTC	CASSRALAINFYEQYF
TRBV7-2	TRBJ1-1	-	-	TGTGCCAGCAGCTTTTCCCAGGGCACTGAAGCTTTCTTT	CASSFSQGTEAFF
TRBV30	TRBJ1-6	-	TRBD1	TGTGCCTGGAGGATGGACAGGGGGAATTCACCCCTCCACTTT	CAWRMDRGNSPLHF
TRBV9	TRBJ1-1	-	-	TGTGCCAGCAGCGTAGTTCCCCGGGGTGGCGGCACTGAAGCTTTCTTT	CASSVVPRGGGTEAFF
TRBV30	TRBJ1-1	-	-	TGTGCCTGGTCTGGAGGGGCTGAAGCTTTCTTT	CAWSGGAEAFF
TRBV19	TRBJ1-5	-	-	TGTGCCAGTAGTATAGATCGATGGGCGAATTACAATCAGCCCCAGCATTTT	CASSIDRWANYNQPQHF